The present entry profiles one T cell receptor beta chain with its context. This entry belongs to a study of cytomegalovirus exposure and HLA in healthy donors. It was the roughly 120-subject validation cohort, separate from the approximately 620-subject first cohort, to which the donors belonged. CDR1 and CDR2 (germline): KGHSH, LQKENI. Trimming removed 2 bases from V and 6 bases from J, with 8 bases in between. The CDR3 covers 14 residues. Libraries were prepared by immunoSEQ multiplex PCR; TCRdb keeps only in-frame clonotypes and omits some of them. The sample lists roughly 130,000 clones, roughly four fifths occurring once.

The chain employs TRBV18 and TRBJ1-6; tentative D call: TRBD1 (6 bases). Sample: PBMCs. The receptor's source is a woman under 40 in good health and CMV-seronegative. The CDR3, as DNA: TGTGCCAGCTCACCAACGGACAGTAATTCACCCCTCCACTTT. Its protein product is CASSPTDSNSPLHF.